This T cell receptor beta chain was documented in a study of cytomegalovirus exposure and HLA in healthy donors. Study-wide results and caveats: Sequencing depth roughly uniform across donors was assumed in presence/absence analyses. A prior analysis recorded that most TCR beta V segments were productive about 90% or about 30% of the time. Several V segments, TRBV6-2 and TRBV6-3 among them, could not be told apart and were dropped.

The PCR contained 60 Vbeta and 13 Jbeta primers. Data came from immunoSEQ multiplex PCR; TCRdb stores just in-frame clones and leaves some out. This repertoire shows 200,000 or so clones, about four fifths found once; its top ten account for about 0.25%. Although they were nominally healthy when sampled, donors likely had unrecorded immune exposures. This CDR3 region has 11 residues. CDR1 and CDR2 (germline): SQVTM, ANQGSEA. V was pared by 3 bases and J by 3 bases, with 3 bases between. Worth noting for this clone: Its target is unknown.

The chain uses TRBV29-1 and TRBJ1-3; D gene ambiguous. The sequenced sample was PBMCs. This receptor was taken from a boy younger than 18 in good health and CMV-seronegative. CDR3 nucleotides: TGCAGCGTTGACCGTGGAAACACCATATATTTT. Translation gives CSVDRGNTIYF.